Listed here are 15 T cell receptor beta chains from one sample, sequenced in a study of CD4+ T cells in melanoma. Some clones are missing from TCRdb's copy, which holds only in-frame ones; the method was immunoSEQ multiplex PCR. The table includes about 10,000 clones, under 65% detected once. The specimen was cells from a culture (not recorded whether cultured in vitro). These receptors were collected from a human donor with melanoma.

In its sample, this clone was seen a few times. This chain uses TRBV11-2 with TRBJ1-2, with 8 bases aligning to TRBD1. The CDR3 is 14 residues long. J gave up 2 bases and V 6 bases, and 5 bases lay outside the gene matches. CDR1 and CDR2 from the germline V gene are SGHAT and FQNNGV. CDR3 DNA: TGTGCCAGCAGTGCGACAGGGGCCAACTATGGCTACACCTTC. Its translation: CASSATGANYGYTF.

This chain links TRBV5-6 with TRBJ2-3, with D unresolved. The CDR3 runs 13 residues. Per the germline V gene, CDR1 is SGHDT and CDR2 is YYEEEE. With 5 bases removed from V and 6 bases from J, the gap between germline ends came to 13 bases. CDR3 region: CASSPRHSDTQYF. CDR3 nucleotide sequence: TGTGCCAGCAGTCCCCGACATTCCGATACGCAGTATTTT.

The gene calls are TRBV21-1 and TRBJ1-1; TRBD1, the table's D call, lacks a check against the DNA. TRBV21-1 is labeled a pseudogene. The CDR3 loop spans 18 amino acids. CDR3 protein: CASSNSETTGVFDTEAFF. CDR3 nucleotide sequence: TGTGCCAGCAGCAATAGTGAGACGACAGGGGTTTTCGACACTGAAGCTTTCTTT.

The CDR3 sequence is CASSLDSLPYNEQFF. The DNA for the CDR3 is TGTGCCAGCAGCCTAGACAGTCTGCCCTACAATGAGCAGTTCTTC. The chain uses TRBV7-2 and TRBJ2-1, with D possibly matching TRBD1 (5 bases). CDR1 and CDR2 from the germline V gene are SGHTA and FQGNSA. The ends were cut back, 5 bases at V and 2 bases at J, with 13 bases in the middle. CDR3 length: 15 amino acids.

The chain combines TRBV7-9 with TRBJ2-7, with TRBD1 as a possible D gene (6 bases). Between the trimmed V and J ends, which lost 2 bases and 5 bases, there was a span of 7 bases. This CDR3 contains 12 residues. Per germline, CDR1 SEHNR and CDR2 FQNEAQ (reference sequence). CDR3: CASSLSGDEQYF. The CDR3 nucleotides are TGTGCCAGCAGCTTATCAGGGGACGAGCAGTACTTC.

For the CDR3, the DNA is TGTGCCAGCAGCTTCCAGGGTGCGAACTATGGCTACACCTTC. Translation: CASSFQGANYGYTF. The rearrangement joins TRBV5-4 to TRBJ1-2, with D tentatively TRBD1 (5 bases). CDR1 is SGHNT and CDR2 is YYREEE in the germline V gene (reference sequence). This CDR3 comprises 14 residues. Trimming shortened V by 2 bases and J by 2 bases, and 10 bases separated the two germline ends. Using reference TRBV5-4 and TRBJ1-2 for the parts outside the CDR3, the full variable domain is ETGVTQSPTHLIKTRGQQVTLRCSSQSGHNTVSWYQQALGQGPQFIFQYYREEENGRGNFPPRFSGLQFPNYSSELNVNALELDDSALYLCASSFQGANYGYTFGSGTRLTVV.

This clone has just a few counts. The gene calls are TRBV6-5 and TRBJ1-6; no clear D. Trimming removed 8 bases at V and 7 bases at J, with 9 bases between. Germline-derived CDR1 and CDR2 are MNHEY and SVGAGI. The CDR3 is made up of 12 amino acids. CDR3 nucleotide sequence: TGTGCCAGCGGGAATCGCAATTCACCCCTCCACTTT. It translates to CASGNRNSPLHF.

The chain links TRBV2 to TRBJ1-3; 7 nucleotides agree with TRBD1. J was trimmed by 2 bases and V by 5 bases; bases with no gene match: 3. This CDR3 spans 14 amino acids. The V gene's germline CDR1 is SNHLY and CDR2 FYNNEI. This CDR3 is CASSLDRAGNTIYF. The CDR3 nucleotides read TGTGCCAGCAGTCTAGACAGGGCTGGAAACACCATATATTTT. The complete variable domain, with remaining parts taken from reference TRBV2 and TRBJ1-3, reads EPEVTQTPSHQVTQMGQEVILRCVPISNHLYFYWYRQILGQKVEFLVSFYNNEISEKSEIFDDQFSVERPDGSNFTLKIRSTKLEDSAMYFCASSLDRAGNTIYFGEGSWLTVV.

CDR3 amino acids: CASSISSVEYYEQYF. DNA for the CDR3: TGTGCCAGTAGTATAAGTTCCGTGGAGTACTACGAGCAGTACTTC. The J gene is TRBJ2-7, the V gene TRBV19, with D unresolved. The germline CDR1 and CDR2 sequences are LNHDA and SQIVND (reference sequence). CDR3 length equals 15 residues. Trimming removed 2 bases from V and 3 bases from J, with 14 bases in between. Combining the CDR3 with reference TRBV19 and TRBJ2-7 gives the whole variable domain DGGITQSPKYLFRKEGQNVTLSCEQNLNHDAMYWYRQDPGQGLRLIYYSQIVNDFQKGDIAEGYSVSREKKESFPLTVTSAQKNPTAFYLCASSISSVEYYEQYFGPGTRLTVT.

The chain uses TRBV29-1 and TRBJ1-1, with D possibly being TRBD1 (6 bases). In germline, CDR1 is SQVTM, CDR2 ANQGSEA. This CDR3 region has 16 residues. Trimming removed 4 bases at V and 7 bases at J, with 25 bases between. The CDR3 nucleotides are TGCAGCGTTGTCGCCCCCCACCCAGGACAGTTAAGTGAAGCTTTCTTT. Translating it yields CSVVAPHPGQLSEAFF.

The chain uses TRBV19 and TRBJ2-7; D is possibly TRBD1 or TRBD2 (5 bases each). Per germline, CDR1 LNHDA and CDR2 SQIVND (reference sequence). The V end was cut by 5 bases, the J end by 5 bases, with 19 bases between. The CDR3 contains 15 residues. The CDR3 DNA reads TGTGCCAGTAGTGGGCAGACCGGGGCCACCGACGAGCAGTACTTC. Encoded protein: CASSGQTGATDEQYF.

This CDR3 is CASSQSGTQYF. The CDR3, as DNA: TGTGCCAGCAGCCAATCCGGGACCCAGTACTTC. The V and J genes are TRBV14 and TRBJ2-5, with D uncertain. This CDR3 region has 11 residues. Trimming pared 2 bases from V and 7 bases from J, leaving 5 bases between. From germline, CDR1 is SGHDN and CDR2 FVKESK.

The chain couples TRBV11-2 to TRBJ1-2; TRBD1 might be the D (5 bases). This CDR3 region has 14 residues. CDR1 is SGHAT, CDR2 FQNNGV, per germline. Trimming cost V 0 bases and J 2 bases, with 7 bases left between them. The CDR3 DNA reads TGTGCCAGCAGCTTAGAAACAGGCAACTATGGCTACACCTTC. Translation: CASSLETGNYGYTF.

This chain joins TRBV5-8 and TRBJ1-2, with a weak D call TRBD1 (5 bases). V lost 0 bases and J 3 bases, leaving 12 bases between the germline ends. CDR3 size: 15 residues. Germline CDR1 SGHTS, CDR2 YDEGEE. CDR3 bases: TGTGCCAGCAGCTTGGAACCGGGGCGGGACTATGGCTACACCTTC. Translated, it gives CASSLEPGRDYGYTF.

This rearrangement joins TRBV4-1 to TRBJ2-2, with 9 nucleotides matching TRBD2. CDR1 is MGHRA and CDR2 is YSYEKL in the germline V gene. V was clipped by 4 bases and J by 4 bases; unmatched bases: 10. The CDR3 runs 17 residues. CDR3 amino acids: CASSPVPSRGGTGELFF. In DNA form, the CDR3 reads TGCGCCAGCAGCCCAGTGCCCTCGCGGGGGGGCACCGGGGAGCTGTTTTTT.